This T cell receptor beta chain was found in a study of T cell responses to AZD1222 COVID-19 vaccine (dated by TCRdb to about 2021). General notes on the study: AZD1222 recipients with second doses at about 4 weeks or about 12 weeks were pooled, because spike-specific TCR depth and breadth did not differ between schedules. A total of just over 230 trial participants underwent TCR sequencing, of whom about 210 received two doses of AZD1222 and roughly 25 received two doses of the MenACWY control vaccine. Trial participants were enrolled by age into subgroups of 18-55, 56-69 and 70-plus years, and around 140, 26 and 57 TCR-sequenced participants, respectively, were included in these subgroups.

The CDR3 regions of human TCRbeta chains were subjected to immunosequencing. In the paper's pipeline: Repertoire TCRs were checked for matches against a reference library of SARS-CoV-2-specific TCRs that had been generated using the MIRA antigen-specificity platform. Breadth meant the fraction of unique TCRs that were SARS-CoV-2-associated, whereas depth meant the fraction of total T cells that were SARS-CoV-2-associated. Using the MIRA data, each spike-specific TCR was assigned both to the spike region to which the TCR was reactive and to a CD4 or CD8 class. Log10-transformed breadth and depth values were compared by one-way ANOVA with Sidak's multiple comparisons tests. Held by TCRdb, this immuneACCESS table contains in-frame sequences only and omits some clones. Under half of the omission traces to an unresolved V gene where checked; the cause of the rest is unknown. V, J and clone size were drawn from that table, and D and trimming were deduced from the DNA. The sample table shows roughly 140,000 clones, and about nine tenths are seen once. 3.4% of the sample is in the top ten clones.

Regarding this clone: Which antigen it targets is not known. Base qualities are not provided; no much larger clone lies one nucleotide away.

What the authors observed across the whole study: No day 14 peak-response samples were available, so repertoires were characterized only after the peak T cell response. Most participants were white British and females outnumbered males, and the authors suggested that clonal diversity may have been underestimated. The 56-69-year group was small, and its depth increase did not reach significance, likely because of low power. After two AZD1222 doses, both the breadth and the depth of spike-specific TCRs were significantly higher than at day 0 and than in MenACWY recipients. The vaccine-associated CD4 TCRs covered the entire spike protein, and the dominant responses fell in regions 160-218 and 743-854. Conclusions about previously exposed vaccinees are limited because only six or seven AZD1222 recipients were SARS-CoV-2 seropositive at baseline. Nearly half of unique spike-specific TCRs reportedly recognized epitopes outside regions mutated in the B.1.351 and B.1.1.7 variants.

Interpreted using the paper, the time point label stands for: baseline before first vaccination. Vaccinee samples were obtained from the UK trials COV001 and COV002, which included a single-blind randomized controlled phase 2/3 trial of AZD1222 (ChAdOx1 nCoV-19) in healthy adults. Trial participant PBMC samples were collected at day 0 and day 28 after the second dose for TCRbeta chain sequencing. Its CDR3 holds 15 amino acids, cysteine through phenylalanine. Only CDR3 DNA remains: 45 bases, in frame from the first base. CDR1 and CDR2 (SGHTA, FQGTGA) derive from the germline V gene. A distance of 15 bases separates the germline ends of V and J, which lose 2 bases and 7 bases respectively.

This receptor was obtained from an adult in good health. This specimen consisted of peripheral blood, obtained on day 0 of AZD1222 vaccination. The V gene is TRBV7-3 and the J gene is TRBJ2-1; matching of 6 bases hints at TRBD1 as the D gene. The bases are TGTGCCAGCAGCTTACGAGGGGGTGGGTTGAATGAGCAGTTCTTC. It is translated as CASSLRGGGLNEQFF.